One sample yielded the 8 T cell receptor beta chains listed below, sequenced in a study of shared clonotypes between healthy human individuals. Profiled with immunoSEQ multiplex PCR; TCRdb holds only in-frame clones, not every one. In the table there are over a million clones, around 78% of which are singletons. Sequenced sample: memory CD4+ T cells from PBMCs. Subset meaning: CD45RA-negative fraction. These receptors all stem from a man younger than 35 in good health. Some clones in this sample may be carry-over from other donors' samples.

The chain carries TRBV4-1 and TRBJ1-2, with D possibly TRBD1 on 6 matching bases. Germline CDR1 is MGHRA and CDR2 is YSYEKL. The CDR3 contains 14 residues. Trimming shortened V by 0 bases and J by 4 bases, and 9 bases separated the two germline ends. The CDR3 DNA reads TGCGCCAGCAGCCAAGACGGACAGTCCTATGGCTACACCTTC. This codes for CASSQDGQSYGYTF.

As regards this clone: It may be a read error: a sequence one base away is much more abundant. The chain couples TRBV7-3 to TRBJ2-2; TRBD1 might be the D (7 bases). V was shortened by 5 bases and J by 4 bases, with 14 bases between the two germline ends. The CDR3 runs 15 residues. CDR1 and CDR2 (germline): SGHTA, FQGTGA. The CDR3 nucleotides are TGTGCCAGCAGCCCACGACAGGGAGGCACCGGGGAGCTGTTTTTT. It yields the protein CASSPRQGGTGELFF.

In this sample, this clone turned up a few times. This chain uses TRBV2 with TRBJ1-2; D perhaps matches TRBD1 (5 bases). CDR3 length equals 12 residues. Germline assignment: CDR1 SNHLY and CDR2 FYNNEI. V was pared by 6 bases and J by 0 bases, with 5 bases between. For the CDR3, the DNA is TGTGCCAGCAGCAGGGCTAACTATGGCTACACCTTC. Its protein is CASSRANYGYTF.

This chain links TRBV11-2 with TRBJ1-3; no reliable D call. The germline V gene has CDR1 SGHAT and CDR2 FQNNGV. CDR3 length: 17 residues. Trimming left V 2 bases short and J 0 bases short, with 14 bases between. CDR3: CASSLYTSKSSGNTIYF. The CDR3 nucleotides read TGTGCCAGCAGCTTATATACCTCGAAAAGCTCTGGAAACACCATATATTTT.

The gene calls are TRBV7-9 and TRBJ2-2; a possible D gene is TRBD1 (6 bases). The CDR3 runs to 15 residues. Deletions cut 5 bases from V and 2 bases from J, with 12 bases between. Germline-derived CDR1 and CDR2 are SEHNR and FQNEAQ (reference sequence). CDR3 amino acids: CASSPRQANTGELFF. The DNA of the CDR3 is TGTGCCAGCAGCCCCCGACAGGCCAACACCGGGGAGCTGTTTTTT. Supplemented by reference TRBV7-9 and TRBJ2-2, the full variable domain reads DTGVSQNPRHKITKRGQNVTFRCDPISEHNRLYWYRQTLGQGPEFLTYFQNEAQLEKSRLLSDRFSAERPKGSFSTLEIQRTEQGDSAMYLCASSPRQANTGELFFGEGSRLTVL.

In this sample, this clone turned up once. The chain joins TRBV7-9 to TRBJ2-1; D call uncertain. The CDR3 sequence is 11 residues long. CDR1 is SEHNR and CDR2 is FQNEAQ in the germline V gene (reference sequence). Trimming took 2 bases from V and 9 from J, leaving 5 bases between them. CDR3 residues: CASSLFREQFF. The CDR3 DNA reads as TGTGCCAGCAGCTTATTTCGTGAGCAGTTCTTC.

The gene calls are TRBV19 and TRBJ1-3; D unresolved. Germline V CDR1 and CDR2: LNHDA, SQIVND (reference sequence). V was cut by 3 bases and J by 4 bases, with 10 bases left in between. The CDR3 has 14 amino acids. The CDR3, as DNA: TGTGCCAGTAGTATTGGTGGTATCGGAAACACCATATATTTT. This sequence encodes CASSIGGIGNTIYF. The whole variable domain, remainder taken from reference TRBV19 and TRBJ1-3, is DGGITQSPKYLFRKEGQNVTLSCEQNLNHDAMYWYRQDPGQGLRLIYYSQIVNDFQKGDIAEGYSVSREKKESFPLTVTSAQKNPTAFYLCASSIGGIGNTIYFGEGSWLTVV.

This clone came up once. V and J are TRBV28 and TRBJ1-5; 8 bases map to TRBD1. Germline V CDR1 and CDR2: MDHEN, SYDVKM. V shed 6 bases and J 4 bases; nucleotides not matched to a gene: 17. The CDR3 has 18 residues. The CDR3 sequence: CASSAEAHRTGWNQPQHF. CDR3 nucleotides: TGTGCCAGCAGCGCCGAGGCTCACAGGACAGGGTGGAATCAGCCCCAGCATTTT.